This TCR beta chain derives from a study of T-cell reconstitution after alpha-beta-depleted transplantation in children. This clonotype was detected a few times. The CDR3 has 14 amino acids. Germline values: CDR1 DFQATT, CDR2 SNEGSKA (reference sequence). The ends lost 6 bases at V and 1 base at J; junction bases unmatched: 6. It was with unique molecular identifiers that the TCRbeta library was prepared. TCRdb reanalysed the PCR reads using MiXCR and keeps one entry per CDR3 protein. The sample lists roughly 500,000 distinct CDR3 sequences, 18% seen once, with 3% to 4% in the top ten. The chain employs TRBV20-1 and TRBJ1-5; TRBD1 matches at 7 bases. This clonotype was obtained from a human donor who donated a stem cell graft to a child with acute lymphoblastic leukemia. The specimen comprised PBMCs from the stem cell graft donor, sampled from the stem cell graft. The CDR3 DNA follows: TGCAGTGCCCCAGGGACAGTCAGCAATCAGCCCCAGCATTTT. This encodes CSAPGTVSNQPQHF.